The present T cell receptor (beta chain) was sequenced within a study of blood T cell repertoires in COVID-19. Sequencing was performed with immunoSEQ multiplex PCR; in TCRdb, only in-frame clones are kept and a portion is missing. The table records over 200,000 clones, 92% of them present only once. This clonotype was sampled from a man aged 55 to 70 with COVID-19, enrolled during active disease. Material for sequencing was peripheral blood.

The CDR3 region is CASRGGLGTDTQYF. For the CDR3, the DNA is TGTGCCAGCAGGGGGGGACTAGGAACAGATACGCAGTATTTT. This chain uses TRBV2 with TRBJ2-3; 8 positions match TRBD2. Germline loops: CDR1 SNHLY, CDR2 FYNNEI. CDR3 length: 14 amino acids. V dropped 6 bases and J dropped 3; count of bases not matched to a gene: 5. Filled out from reference TRBV2 and TRBJ2-3, the complete variable domain reads EPEVTQTPSHQVTQMGQEVILRCVPISNHLYFYWYRQILGQKVEFLVSFYNNEISEKSEIFDDQFSVERPDGSNFTLKIRSTKLEDSAMYFCASRGGLGTDTQYFGPGTRLTVL.